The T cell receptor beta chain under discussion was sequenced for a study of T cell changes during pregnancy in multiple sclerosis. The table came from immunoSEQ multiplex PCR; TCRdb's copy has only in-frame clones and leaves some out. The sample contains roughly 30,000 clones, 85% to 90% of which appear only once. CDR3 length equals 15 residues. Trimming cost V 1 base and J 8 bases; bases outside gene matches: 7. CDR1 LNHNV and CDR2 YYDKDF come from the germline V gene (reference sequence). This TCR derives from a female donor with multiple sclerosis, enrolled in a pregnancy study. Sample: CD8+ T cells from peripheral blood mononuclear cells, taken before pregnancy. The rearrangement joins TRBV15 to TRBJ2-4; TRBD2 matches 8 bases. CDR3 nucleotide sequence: TGTGCCACCAGCAGAGGCAGCGGGGGTGGGGACATTCAGTACTTC. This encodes CATSRGSGGGDIQYF.